This is a list of T cell receptor beta chains from one sample in a study of blood T cell repertoires in COVID-19. The data were produced by immunoSEQ multiplex PCR, yet TCRdb's version contains in-frame clones alone and is incomplete. The sample lists a few hundred thousand clones; around 90% were seen once. Sequenced sample: peripheral blood. The receptors stem from a woman aged 30 to 39 with COVID-19, enrolled during active disease. Each CDR3 is given with its conserved first and last residue. A D gene is named only where the DNA matches it firmly. The listing skips clone size in some rows; elsewhere it reads once, few, many or a size class.

d_call j_call clone_size v_call cdr3_aa cdr3_nt
TRBD1 TRBJ1-5 NA TRBV10-3 CAISATWTGDDSQPQHF TGTGCCATCAGTGCCACCTGGACAGGGGACGATAGTCAGCCCCAGCATTTT
TRBD1 TRBJ1-1 NA TRBV30 CAWGAGQGMNTEAFF TGTGCCTGGGGGGCGGGACAGGGTATGAACACTGAAGCTTTCTTT
NA TRBJ2-1 few TRBV5-1 CASSPRVGTRGAGAYNEQFF TGCGCCAGCAGCCCCCGAGTCGGGACACGGGGCGCGGGGGCCTACAATGAGCAGTTCTTC
TRBD1 TRBJ1-2 NA TRBV14 CASSHDRGQGYTF TGTGCCAGCAGCCACGACAGGGGGCAGGGCTACACCTTC
NA TRBJ2-7 NA TRBV5-1 CASGEGPEGYYEQYF TGCGCCAGCGGGGAAGGCCCCGAGGGTTACTACGAGCAGTACTTC
TRBD1 TRBJ1-5 NA TRBV19 CASSIGQGFGQPQHF TGTGCCAGTAGTATAGGACAGGGGTTCGGACAGCCCCAGCATTTT
TRBD2 TRBJ2-1 NA TRBV18 CASSPLRTSEYNEQFF TGTGCCAGCTCACCACTAAGGACTAGCGAGTACAATGAGCAGTTCTTC
NA TRBJ2-1 NA TRBV19 CASSIRSSSYNEQFF TGTGCCAGTAGTATTAGGAGTAGCTCCTACAATGAGCAGTTCTTC
TRBD2 TRBJ2-4 NA TRBV18 CASSVSGSKNIQYF TGTGCCAGCTCAGTTAGCGGGAGCAAAAACATTCAGTACTTC
TRBD2 TRBJ2-1 NA TRBV3-1/TRBV3-2 CASSPVQLAGNNEQFF TGTGCCAGCAGCCCGGTTCAACTAGCGGGAAACAATGAGCAGTTCTTC